These T cell receptor beta chains were read from a single sample in a study of beta chain features in type 1 diabetes. Assay used: immunoSEQ multiplex PCR; TCRdb lists only in-frame clones, some missing. The sample yields 120,000 or so clones, 15% to 20% seen once. Sample: central memory CD4+ T cells from blood. The receptors here all came from a young man with type 1 diabetes. Both conserved end residues are trimmed from each CDR3. Where a row states a size, it is once, few, many or the class of an expanded clone; other rows omit it.

v_gene	j_gene	abundance	CDR3aa
TRBV13	TRBJ2-7	NA	ASSSRRGYEQY
TRBV18	TRBJ2-5	NA	ASSRSMAEQETQY
TRBV7-2	TRBJ1-4	once	ASSFMAEVATNEKLF
TRBV5-4	TRBJ2-5	NA	ASSSRTGMGETQY
TRBV6-5	TRBJ2-4	NA	ASRGGLLAKNIQY
TRBV10-3	TRBJ2-3	NA	AISDRSSTDTQY
TRBV19	TRBJ2-7	few	ASTSGSSDREQY
TRBV9	TRBJ2-3	NA	ASSVGGDSDTQY
TRBV5-1	TRBJ2-5	NA	ASSSATSGGGETQY
TRBV29-1	NA	NA	SVVGLGDEQY
TRBV29-1	TRBJ2-7	many	SVRYRENTHEQY
TRBV2	TRBJ1-2	NA	ASRAYLTLYGYT
TRBV29-1	TRBJ2-2	few	SVDDWTSGTGELF
TRBV14	TRBJ1-2	once	ASSQGGGSYGYT
TRBV11-2	TRBJ2-3	NA	ASSLSTSGGKYTQY
TRBV7-2	TRBJ2-7	NA	ASSEPAATYEQY
TRBV19	TRBJ2-1	many	ASNHLQGSYNEQF
TRBV9	TRBJ2-2	NA	ASSVSSATGELF
TRBV19	TRBJ2-1	NA	ASSTGQDNNEQF
TRBV6-5	TRBJ2-1	few	ASSYPGQPEQF
TRBV5-5	TRBJ2-7	NA	ASSWDRYEQY
TRBV7-7	TRBJ2-5	NA	ASSYRATLETQY
TRBV4-2	TRBJ1-2	NA	ASSPGRGSRSHYGYT
TRBV27	TRBJ1-1	few	ASSLSGQLNTEAF
TRBV11-2	TRBJ2-5	few	ASSPGTSPPETQY
TRBV4-2	TRBJ2-3	few	ASSPSSGTRRTDTQY
TRBV29-1	TRBJ1-1	NA	SGAGPGLTNTEAF
TRBV18	TRBJ2-5	few	ASSPPAGGETQY
TRBV18	TRBJ2-5	NA	ASSPGHQETQY
TRBV9	TRBJ1-4	NA	ASSVGAWTPAEKLF
TRBV28	TRBJ2-1	few	ASSLWTGSAHEQF
TRBV7-9	TRBJ1-1	NA	ASSLEGNTEAF
TRBV9	TRBJ2-1	once	ASSVLGENEQF
TRBV7-9	TRBJ2-3	NA	ASSFMLEGPGEY
TRBV10-3	TRBJ2-1	many	AISATGSGDEQF
TRBV6-6	TRBJ2-7	few	ASSWSYEQY
TRBV29-1	TRBJ2-2	few	SVDWAGELF
TRBV7-9	TRBJ1-2	NA	ASSLQNYGYT
TRBV29-1	TRBJ1-2	few	SVQGMDGYT
TRBV14	TRBJ2-1	few	ASSQDRLAYNEQF
TRBV2	TRBJ2-5	NA	ASNYSPRETQY
TRBV14	TRBJ2-2	NA	ASSQAAGGANTGELF
TRBV21-1	TRBJ2-3	NA	ASSKGVNPGQETQY
TRBV9	TRBJ2-7	NA	ASSDGKYEQY
TRBV6-5	TRBJ2-3	many	ASSYGGVDTDTQY
TRBV27	TRBJ2-5	few	ASSFQGGETQY
TRBV5-1	TRBJ2-3	few	ASSLYAGTDTQY
TRBV7-2	TRBJ1-3	many	ASSQRQGWNTIY
TRBV5-1	TRBJ2-1	NA	ASSEEGHYNEQF
TRBV7-2	TRBJ2-2	few	ASSPDAGSVFTGELF
TRBV7-2	TRBJ2-7	NA	ASSLDKGGEQY
TRBV2	TRBJ1-1	many	ASSGGRAMGNTEAF
TRBV7-3	TRBJ2-2	few	ASSGAGWNTGELF
TRBV6-6	TRBJ1-5	few	ASSYSMGNLNQPQH
TRBV27	TRBJ2-7	NA	ASRKSDSISYEQY
TRBV6-1	TRBJ2-4	once	ASTLRWGNIQY
TRBV30	TRBJ2-6	few	AWSAGQGILSGANVLT